Each of the 6 T cell receptor beta chains below was sequenced from the same sample in a study of T cell repertoires in chronic hepatitis B. The table came from immunoSEQ multiplex PCR; TCRdb's copy has only in-frame clones and leaves some out. The sample has about 1,000 clones; less than 80% are singletons. The sample consisted of total CD8+ T cells from PBMCs. Source of these receptors: a human donor with chronic hepatitis B virus infection.

This clone was found once. The J gene is TRBJ2-1, the V gene TRBV7-6; D may match TRBD1 or TRBD2 (7 bases each). This CDR3 is 16 amino acids long. Trimming pared 0 bases from V and 6 bases from J, leaving 15 bases between. Germline CDR1 SGHVS, CDR2 FNYEAQ. This CDR3 reads CASSLALTGRGNEQFF. The CDR3 DNA reads as TGTGCCAGCAGCTTAGCGCTGACAGGGAGGGGCAATGAGCAGTTCTTC.

This chain links TRBV29-1 with TRBJ2-7, with TRBD2 identical over 10 bases. V was clipped by 6 bases and J by 10 bases; unmatched bases: 12. Germline V gene sequence: CDR1 SQVTM, CDR2 ANQGSEA. The CDR3 extends over 13 amino acids. CDR3 residues: CSVMQREGQAQYF. The CDR3 nucleotides are TGCAGCGTAATGCAGCGGGAGGGTCAGGCCCAGTACTTC.

This clone occurred a few times. The chain carries TRBV14 and TRBJ2-1; 9 bases are shared with TRBD2. Germline loops: CDR1 SGHDN, CDR2 FVKESK. The V and J ends lost 7 bases and 3 bases, in that order; junction bases with no gene match: 13. This CDR3 region has 17 residues. CDR3 loop: CASNKGSSGNSYNEQFF. CDR3 sequence (DNA): TGTGCCAGCAACAAGGGCTCTAGCGGGAATAGCTACAATGAGCAGTTCTTC.

The chain combines TRBV28 with TRBJ1-1, with D possibly TRBD1 on 6 matching bases. Trimming left V 7 bases short and J 1 base short, with 13 bases between. CDR3 length equals 14 residues. CDR1 is MDHEN, CDR2 SYDVKM, per germline. The CDR3 here is CASTPGAWNTEAFF. Written as DNA, the CDR3 is TGTGCCAGCACCCCGGGGGCTTGGAACACTGAAGCTTTCTTT.

The V and J genes are TRBV28 and TRBJ1-5, with D unresolved. In germline, CDR1 is MDHEN, CDR2 SYDVKM. The CDR3 runs to 15 residues. V gave up 5 bases and J gave up 3 bases, with 14 bases separating them. The CDR3 reads CASSLPARDNQPQHF. The CDR3 DNA reads TGTGCCAGCAGTCTCCCCGCCCGGGACAATCAGCCCCAGCATTTT.

The V call is TRBV7-8, the J call TRBJ2-5, with 7 bases fitting TRBD1. The CDR3 totals 16 residues. After removal of 1 base from V and 3 bases from J, the junction contained 8 bases not matched to a gene. Germline V gene data show CDR1 as SGHVS and CDR2 as FQNEAQ. CDR3 DNA: TGTGCCAGCAGCTTAGATAGGGGGCGCTCCGAAGAGACCCAGTACTTC. As protein: CASSLDRGRSEETQYF.